This T cell receptor beta chain originates from a study of shared clonotypes between healthy human individuals. This CDR3 has 15 residues. The germline gives CDR1 SEHNR, CDR2 FQNEAQ (reference sequence). The V and J ends lost 1 base and 1 base respectively, with 10 bases between them. It was around 220 ng DNA, 30,000 or so T cell genomes, that sorted-subset replicate PCRs used. As processed by the authors: ImmunoSEQ yielded junction-only sequences lacking quality scores, so filtering differed. Method: immunoSEQ multiplex PCR; TCRdb's copy keeps in-frame clones and lacks some. The DNA gave D and trimming, while V, J and clone size come from that table. The data show hundreds of thousands of clones, approximately 96% seen once. This clone was recorded only once. No antigen is known for it. General study results and limits: Sharing across four donors was highest in naive CD4 (roughly 5%) and lowest in memory CD8 (around 0.4%).

CD45RO negativity and positive selection for CCR7 defined naive CD8 cells, a population that excluded terminally differentiated effector memory CD45RA+ cells. The receptor was isolated from a woman aged 30 to 39 in good health. This chain connects TRBV7-9 to TRBJ1-1; D is ambiguous. What was sequenced was naive CD8+ T cells sorted from blood. The DNA of the CDR3 is TGTGCCAGCAGCTTAGGGGTGAGTAGGAACACTGAAGCTTTCTTT. Protein sequence: CASSLGVSRNTEAFF. Filled out from reference TRBV7-9 and TRBJ1-1, the complete variable domain reads DTGVSQNPRHKITKRGQNVTFRCDPISEHNRLYWYRQTLGQGPEFLTYFQNEAQLEKSRLLSDRFSAERPKGSFSTLEIQRTEQGDSAMYLCASSLGVSRNTEAFFGQGTRLTVV.